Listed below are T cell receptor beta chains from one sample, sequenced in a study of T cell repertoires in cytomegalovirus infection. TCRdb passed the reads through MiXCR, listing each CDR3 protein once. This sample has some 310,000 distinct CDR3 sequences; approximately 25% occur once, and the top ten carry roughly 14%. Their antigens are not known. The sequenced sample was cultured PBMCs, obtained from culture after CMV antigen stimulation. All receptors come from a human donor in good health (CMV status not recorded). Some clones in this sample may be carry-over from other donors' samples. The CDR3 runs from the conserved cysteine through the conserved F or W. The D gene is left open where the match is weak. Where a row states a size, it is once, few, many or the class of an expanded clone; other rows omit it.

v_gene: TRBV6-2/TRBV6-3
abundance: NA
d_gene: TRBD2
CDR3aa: CASSRRLAGGPEGGELFF

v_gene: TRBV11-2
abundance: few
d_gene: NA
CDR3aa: CASSWGRGSSYNEQFF

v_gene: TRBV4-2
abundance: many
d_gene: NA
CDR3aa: CASSSHNQQYF

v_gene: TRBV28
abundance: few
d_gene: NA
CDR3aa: CASSPTTLATEQFF

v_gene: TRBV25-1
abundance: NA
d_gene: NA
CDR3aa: CASTSGEMNTEAFF

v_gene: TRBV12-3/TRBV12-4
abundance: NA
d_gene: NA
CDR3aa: CASKRTAFYNEQFF

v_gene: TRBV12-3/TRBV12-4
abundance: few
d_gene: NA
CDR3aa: CASSRTGQFGTQYF

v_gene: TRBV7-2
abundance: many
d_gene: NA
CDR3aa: CASSRQTRGNSPLHF

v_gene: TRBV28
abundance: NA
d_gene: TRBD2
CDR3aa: CASRPTSGTSAYEQYF

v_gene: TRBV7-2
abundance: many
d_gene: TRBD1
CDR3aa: CASTSDRGNEKLFF

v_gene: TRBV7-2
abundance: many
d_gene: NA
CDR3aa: CASSLEVYNEQFF

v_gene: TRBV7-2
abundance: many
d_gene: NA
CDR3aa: CASSLDPGFYNEQFF

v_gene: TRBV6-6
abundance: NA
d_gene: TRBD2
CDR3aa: CASSYSTTSGSISTDTQYF

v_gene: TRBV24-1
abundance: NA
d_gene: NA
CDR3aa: CATSLPGREQPQHF

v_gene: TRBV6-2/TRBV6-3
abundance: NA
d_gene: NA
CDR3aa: CASSRTGNNEQFF

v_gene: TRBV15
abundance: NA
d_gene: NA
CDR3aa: CATSREGQGVEGDGYTF

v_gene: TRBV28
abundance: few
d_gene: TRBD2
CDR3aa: CASNAIRLGTSGRVTGELFF

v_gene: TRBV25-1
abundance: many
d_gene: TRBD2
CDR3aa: CASGGASGSLNEQYF

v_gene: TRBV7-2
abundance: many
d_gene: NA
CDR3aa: CASSLKYEQYF

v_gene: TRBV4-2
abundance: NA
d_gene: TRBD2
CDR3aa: CASSRGLAENNEQFF

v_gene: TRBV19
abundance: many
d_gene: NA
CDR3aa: CASSIGEGYNEQFF

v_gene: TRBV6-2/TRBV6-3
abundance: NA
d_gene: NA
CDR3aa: CASSPGNMNTEAFF

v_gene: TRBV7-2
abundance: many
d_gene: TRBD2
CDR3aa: CASSPSVGGGLGYNEQFF

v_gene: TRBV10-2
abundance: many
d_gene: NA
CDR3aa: CASSGRGKETQYF

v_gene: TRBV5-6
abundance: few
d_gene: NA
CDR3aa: CASNIRAYGYTF

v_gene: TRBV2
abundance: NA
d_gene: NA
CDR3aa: CASSWETQYF

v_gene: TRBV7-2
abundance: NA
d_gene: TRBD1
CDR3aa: CASSLDRAGYTF

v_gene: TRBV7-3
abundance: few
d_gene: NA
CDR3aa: CASSLTGQTGNTIYF

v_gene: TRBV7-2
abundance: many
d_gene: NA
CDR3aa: CASSLARSERSGYEQYF

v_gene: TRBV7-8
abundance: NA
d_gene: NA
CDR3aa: CASSPQSTGTTEAFF

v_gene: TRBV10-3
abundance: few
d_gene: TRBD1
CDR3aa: CATQDRVSNQPQHF

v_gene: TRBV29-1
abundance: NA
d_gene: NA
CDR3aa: CSVEEGANTGELFF

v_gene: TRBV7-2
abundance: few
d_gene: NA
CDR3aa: CASSTFGANVLTF

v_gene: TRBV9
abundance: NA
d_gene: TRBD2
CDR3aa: CASSVGSGGSWEQFF

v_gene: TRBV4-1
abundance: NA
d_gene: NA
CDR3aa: CASSQDPGGALGNQPQHF

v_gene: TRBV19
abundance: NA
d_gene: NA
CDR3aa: CASSIDPAVGYTF

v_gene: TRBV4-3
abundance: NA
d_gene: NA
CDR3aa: CASSQVLDGELFF

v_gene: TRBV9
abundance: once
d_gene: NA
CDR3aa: CASSVATDGPYEQYF

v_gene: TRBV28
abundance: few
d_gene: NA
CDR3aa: CATRPSYNSPLHF

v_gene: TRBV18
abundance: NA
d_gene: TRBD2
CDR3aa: CASSPLLAGGGTGELFF

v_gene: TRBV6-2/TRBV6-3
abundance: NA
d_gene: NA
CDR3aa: CASRLDSSNQPQHF

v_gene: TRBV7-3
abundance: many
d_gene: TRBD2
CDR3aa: CASSLKVAGASDTQYF

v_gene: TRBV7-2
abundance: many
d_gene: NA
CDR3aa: CASRAVGNEQFF

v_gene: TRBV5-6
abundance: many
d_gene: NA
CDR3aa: CASSLAGNTIYF

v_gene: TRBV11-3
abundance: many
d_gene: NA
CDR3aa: CASSEPGMTSDTQYF

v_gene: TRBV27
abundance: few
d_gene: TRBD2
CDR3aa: CASSELAGAALGETQYF

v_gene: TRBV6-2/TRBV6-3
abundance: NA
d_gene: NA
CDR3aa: CAGGTAGVPSNEQFF

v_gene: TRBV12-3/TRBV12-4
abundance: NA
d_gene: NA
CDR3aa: CASSLATGELFF

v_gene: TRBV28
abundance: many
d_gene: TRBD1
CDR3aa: CASSLPRRTGQTYNEQFF

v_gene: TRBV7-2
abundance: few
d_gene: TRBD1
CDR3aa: CASSTQGDSYEQYF

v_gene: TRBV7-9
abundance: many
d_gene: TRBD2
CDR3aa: CASSVAGDTQYF

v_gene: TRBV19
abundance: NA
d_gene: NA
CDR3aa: CASTVSSLAYNEQFF